This TCR beta chain was obtained from a study of cytomegalovirus exposure and HLA in healthy donors. After removal of 3 bases from V and 5 bases from J, the junction contained 0 bases not matched to a gene. The CDR3 is made up of 14 amino acids. Germline V gene sequence: CDR1 MNHEY, CDR2 SMNVEV (reference sequence). With 60 Vbeta and 13 Jbeta primers, the PCR was carried out. Profiling relied on immunoSEQ multiplex PCR, and the TCRdb table lists in-frame clones only, not all of them. The sample spans about 51,000 clones; the ten largest clones claim about 25%. Sequencing used PBMCs. The TCR comes from a man aged 35 to 55 in good health and CMV-seropositive. V and J are TRBV27 and TRBJ2-7, with 14 bases aligning to TRBD2. The CDR3 DNA is TGTGCCAGCAGTTTGGGACTAGCGGGAGACGAGCAGTACTTC. This translates into CASSLGLAGDEQYF.